The 2 T cell receptor beta chains presented below share a single source sample, sequenced in a study of OX40 agonist ivuxolimab in advanced cancers. Library preparation used the immunoSEQ multiplex PCR assay. TCRdb limited this immuneACCESS table to in-frame rearrangements with V and J called. A share of clones is missing; checked studies link under half to unresolved V genes, and the rest is unexplained. Recorded for this sample are 60,000 to 75,000 clones; about 91% of them occurred a single time. About an eighth of the sample rests with the top ten. The sample in question was CD4+ or CD8+ T cells sorted from blood, obtained in a trial of the OX40 agonist ivuxolimab. All receptors derive from an adult with an advanced solid tumor such as melanoma, head and neck, liver or kidney cancer.

The chain recombines TRBV6-1 with TRBJ1-5; no firm D call. The V and J ends lost 0 bases and 2 bases respectively, with 11 bases between them. This CDR3 spans 16 amino acids. The germline V gene encodes CDR1 MNHNS and CDR2 SASEGT. The CDR3 coding sequence is TGTGCCAGCAGTGAAGCGCATGGTTGGGGCAATCAGCCCCAGCATTTT. Encoded protein: CASSEAHGWGNQPQHF.

In the case of this clone: Within the sample, other DNA sequences also encode this same CDR3. The gene calls are TRBV9 and TRBJ2-3; 7 nucleotides line up with TRBD1. This CDR3 comprises 16 residues. V lost 0 bases to trimming and J lost 0 bases; unmatched junction nucleotides: 4. Germline lookup yields CDR1 SGDLS and CDR2 YYNGEE. CDR3 residues: CASSVEGAASTDTQYF. The CDR3, as DNA: TGTGCCAGCAGCGTAGAGGGGGCAGCGAGCACAGATACGCAGTATTTT.